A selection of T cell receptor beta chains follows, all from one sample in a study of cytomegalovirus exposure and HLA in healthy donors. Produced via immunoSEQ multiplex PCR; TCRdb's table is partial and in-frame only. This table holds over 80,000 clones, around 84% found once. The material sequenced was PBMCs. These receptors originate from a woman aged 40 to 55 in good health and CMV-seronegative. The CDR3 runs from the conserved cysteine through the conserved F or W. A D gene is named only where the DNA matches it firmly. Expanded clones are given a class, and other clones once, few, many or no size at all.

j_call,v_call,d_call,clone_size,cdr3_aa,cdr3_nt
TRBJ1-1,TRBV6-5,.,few,CASRSRGHTEAFF,TGTGCCAGCAGGAGCAGAGGGCACACTGAAGCTTTCTTT
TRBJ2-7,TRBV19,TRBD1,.,CASSRGQGKYEQYF,TGTGCCAGTAGTCGCGGACAGGGAAAGTACGAGCAGTACTTC
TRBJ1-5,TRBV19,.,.,CASSENRNQPQHF,TGTGCCAGTAGTGAGAACAGAAATCAGCCCCAGCATTTT
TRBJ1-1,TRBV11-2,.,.,CASSLAGNTEAFF,TGTGCCAGCAGCTTAGCAGGAAACACTGAAGCTTTCTTT
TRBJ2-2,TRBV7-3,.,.,CASSSRAGELFF,TGTGCCAGCAGCTCCCGGGCCGGGGAGCTGTTTTTT
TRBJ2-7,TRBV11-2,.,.,CASSQDGSGSNPSYEQYF,TGTGCCAGCAGCCAGGACGGGTCAGGGTCGAATCCCAGCTACGAGCAGTACTTC
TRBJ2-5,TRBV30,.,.,CAWSGAQETQYF,TGTGCCTGGAGTGGGGCCCAAGAGACCCAGTACTTC
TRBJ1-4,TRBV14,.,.,CASSQDQGPNEKLFF,TGTGCCAGCAGCCAAGACCAGGGGCCTAATGAAAAACTGTTTTTT
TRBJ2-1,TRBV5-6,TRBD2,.,CASSGGLGANEQFF,TGTGCCAGCAGCGGAGGACTAGGGGCGAATGAGCAGTTCTTC
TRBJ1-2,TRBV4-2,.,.,CASSPGAAGSSFYSYTF,TGTGCCAGCAGCCCAGGAGCCGCAGGGTCCAGCTTCTATAGCTACACCTTC
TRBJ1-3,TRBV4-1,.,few,CASSQDLPGYTIYF,TGCGCCAGCAGCCAAGATTTACCGGGTTATACCATATATTTT
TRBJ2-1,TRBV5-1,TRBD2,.,CASSWAPGLAGERGWNEQFF,TGCGCCAGCAGCTGGGCCCCGGGACTAGCGGGAGAGAGGGGGTGGAATGAGCAGTTCTTC
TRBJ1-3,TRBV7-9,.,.,CASTQLGTLGNTIYF,TGTGCCAGCACCCAATTGGGCACCTTAGGAAACACCATATATTTT
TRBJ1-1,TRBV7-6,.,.,CASSLVGPQGGTEAFF,TGTGCCAGCAGCTTAGTGGGGCCCCAGGGTGGAACTGAAGCTTTCTTT
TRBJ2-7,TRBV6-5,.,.,CASSYGFGDTSYEQYF,TGTGCCAGCAGTTACGGATTTGGGGACACCTCCTACGAGCAGTACTTC
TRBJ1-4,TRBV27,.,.,CASSLSGGREEKLFF,TGTGCCAGCAGTTTATCGGGGGGGCGCGAGGAAAAACTGTTTTTT
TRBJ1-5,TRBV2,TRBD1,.,CASSGTGVQPQHF,TGTGCCAGTTCCGGGACAGGGGTACAGCCCCAGCATTTT
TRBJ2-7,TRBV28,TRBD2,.,CASSFVQRGLKAQYF,TGTGCCAGCAGTTTCGTTCAGCGGGGGTTGAAGGCGCAGTACTTC
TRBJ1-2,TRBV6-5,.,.,CASSYGRLVGYTF,TGTGCCAGCAGTTACGGGCGTTTAGTTGGCTACACCTTC
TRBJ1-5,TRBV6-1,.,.,CASSGPGNGQPQHF,TGTGCCAGCAGTGGGCCAGGGAACGGGCAGCCCCAGCATTTT
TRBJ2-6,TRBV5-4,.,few,CASSPRAGRGSGANVLTF,TGTGCCAGCAGCCCCAGGGCCGGGCGGGGCTCTGGGGCCAACGTCCTGACTTTC
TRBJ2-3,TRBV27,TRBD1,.,CASSSSSPGTGGADTQYF,TGTGCCAGCAGTTCCTCATCACCCGGGACAGGGGGCGCAGATACGCAGTATTTT
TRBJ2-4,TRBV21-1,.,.,CASTRGSRRSAKNIQYF,TGTGCCAGCACCCGAGGTAGTCGGCGTTCCGCCAAAAACATTCAGTACTTC
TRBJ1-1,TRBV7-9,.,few,CASSLAGGEAFF,TGTGCCAGCAGCTTAGCAGGGGGTGAAGCTTTCTTT
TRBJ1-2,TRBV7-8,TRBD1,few,CASSATGDSYGYTF,TGTGCCAGCAGCGCCACAGGGGACAGCTATGGCTACACCTTC
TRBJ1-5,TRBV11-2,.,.,CASSLIGRVGSNQPQHF,TGTGCCAGCAGCTTAATCGGCCGGGTTGGGAGCAATCAGCCCCAGCATTTT
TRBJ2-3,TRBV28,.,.,CASSLWGADTQYF,TGTGCCAGCAGTTTATGGGGAGCAGATACGCAGTATTTT
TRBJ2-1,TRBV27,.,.,CASARLILGGYNEQFF,TGTGCCAGCGCTCGACTTATTCTGGGAGGTTACAATGAGCAGTTCTTC
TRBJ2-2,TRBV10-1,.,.,CASSVTRGTGELFF,TGCGCCAGCAGTGTGACCCGGGGGACCGGGGAGCTGTTTTTT